A selection of T cell receptor beta chains follows, all from one sample in a study of blood T cell repertoires in COVID-19. This table comes from immunoSEQ multiplex PCR, and its TCRdb copy is limited to in-frame clones, with some not included. The table records roughly 500,000 clones, 70% to 90% of them present only once. The sequenced sample was peripheral blood. The source of these receptors is a human donor in a cohort sampled during active COVID-19. Both conserved end residues are part of each CDR3. The D gene is left open where the match is weak. Clone size is shown for a subset of rows, as once, few, many or a class of expanded clone.

cdr3_nt: TGTGCCAGCGTCGGCAATCAGCCCCAGCATTTT
cdr3_aa: CASVGNQPQHF
clone_size: -
d_call: -
j_call: TRBJ1-5
v_call: TRBV6-5

cdr3_nt: TGTGCCAGCAGTTTATGGGGGAGCGGGAGACCCTACGAGCAGTACTTC
cdr3_aa: CASSLWGSGRPYEQYF
clone_size: -
d_call: TRBD2
j_call: TRBJ2-7
v_call: TRBV28

cdr3_nt: TGTGCCAGAAGCTTGAGTAGGGGGCGCGAAAAACTGTTTTTT
cdr3_aa: CARSLSRGREKLFF
clone_size: -
d_call: TRBD1
j_call: TRBJ1-4
v_call: TRBV5-3

cdr3_nt: TGTGCCAGTAGTCCTCAAGACACCTACGAGCAGTACTTC
cdr3_aa: CASSPQDTYEQYF
clone_size: -
d_call: -
j_call: TRBJ2-7
v_call: TRBV19

cdr3_nt: TGTGCCAGCAGCCTCGGGACAGGGGGTAAAGCTTTCTTT
cdr3_aa: CASSLGTGGKAFF
clone_size: -
d_call: TRBD1
j_call: TRBJ1-1
v_call: TRBV3-1/TRBV3-2

cdr3_nt: TGTGCCAGCAGCTCTAGCGGGAGGTGGAATGAGCAGTTCTTC
cdr3_aa: CASSSSGRWNEQFF
clone_size: -
d_call: TRBD2
j_call: TRBJ2-1
v_call: TRBV7-2

cdr3_nt: TGTGCCACCAGTGACCCCAGGGGTAGGTATGAGCAGTTCTTC
cdr3_aa: CATSDPRGRYEQFF
clone_size: once
d_call: -
j_call: TRBJ2-1
v_call: TRBV24-1

cdr3_nt: TGTGCCAGCAGCTACTGGACAGGGGTGGGCGAAAAACTGTTTTTT
cdr3_aa: CASSYWTGVGEKLFF
clone_size: once
d_call: TRBD1
j_call: TRBJ1-4
v_call: TRBV5-4

cdr3_nt: TGTGCCTGGAGTAATCAGGGTACTAATTCACCCCTCCACTTT
cdr3_aa: CAWSNQGTNSPLHF
clone_size: -
d_call: -
j_call: TRBJ1-6
v_call: TRBV30

cdr3_nt: TGTGCCTGGAGTGTCAAGGGGTTAGGCGATACGCAGTATTTT
cdr3_aa: CAWSVKGLGDTQYF
clone_size: -
d_call: -
j_call: TRBJ2-3
v_call: TRBV30

cdr3_nt: TGTGCCAGCAGTTTTATAGGGACAGGGGAGAATTCACCCCTCCACTTT
cdr3_aa: CASSFIGTGENSPLHF
clone_size: -
d_call: TRBD1
j_call: TRBJ1-6
v_call: TRBV6-5

cdr3_nt: TGTGCCAGCAGCGTTAGCGGGGCCAGGGAAGAGACCCAGTACTTC
cdr3_aa: CASSVSGAREETQYF
clone_size: -
d_call: TRBD2
j_call: TRBJ2-5
v_call: TRBV9

cdr3_nt: TGCAGCCTTAGGACAGGTGGGAACACTGAAGCTTTCTTT
cdr3_aa: CSLRTGGNTEAFF
clone_size: -
d_call: TRBD1
j_call: TRBJ1-1
v_call: TRBV29-1

cdr3_nt: TGTGCCAGCAGTGAAGGGGGGACAGGGAAAGGTACGCAGTATTTT
cdr3_aa: CASSEGGTGKGTQYF
clone_size: -
d_call: TRBD1
j_call: TRBJ2-3
v_call: TRBV25-1

cdr3_nt: TGTGCCAGCAGCTTAGAGGGAGGCACTGAAGCTTTCTTT
cdr3_aa: CASSLEGGTEAFF
clone_size: -
d_call: -
j_call: TRBJ1-1
v_call: TRBV11-3

cdr3_nt: TGTGCCAGCTCCCCCTATAGTGGCGGGCTAACCACAGATACGCAGTATTTT
cdr3_aa: CASSPYSGGLTTDTQYF
clone_size: -
d_call: -
j_call: TRBJ2-3
v_call: TRBV18

cdr3_nt: TGTGCCAGTAGTACTTCGACAGGGCCCTACGAGCAGTACTTC
cdr3_aa: CASSTSTGPYEQYF
clone_size: -
d_call: TRBD1
j_call: TRBJ2-7
v_call: TRBV19

cdr3_nt: TGTGCCAGCAGCCGACAGTACGAGCAGTACTTC
cdr3_aa: CASSRQYEQYF
clone_size: -
d_call: -
j_call: TRBJ2-7
v_call: TRBV13

cdr3_nt: TGTGCCAGCAGCTTAGCACGCGGGAAGAGGGCGGGGACCCAGTACTTC
cdr3_aa: CASSLARGKRAGTQYF
clone_size: -
d_call: -
j_call: TRBJ2-5
v_call: TRBV7-8

cdr3_nt: TGTGCCAGCAGCCGAGCGTCTAGCTCCTACGAGCAGTACTTC
cdr3_aa: CASSRASSSYEQYF
clone_size: -
d_call: -
j_call: TRBJ2-7
v_call: TRBV28

cdr3_nt: TGTGCCAGCAGTGAATTGACACCGAGCACAGATACGCAGTATTTT
cdr3_aa: CASSELTPSTDTQYF
clone_size: -
d_call: -
j_call: TRBJ2-3
v_call: TRBV25-1

cdr3_nt: TGCGCCAGCAGCTTCCAGGGTTACTCTGGAAACACCATATATTTT
cdr3_aa: CASSFQGYSGNTIYF
clone_size: -
d_call: -
j_call: TRBJ1-3
v_call: TRBV5-1

cdr3_nt: TGTGCCAGTAGTCGCCCTAGCGGGAGTAGCACCGGGGAGCTGTTTTTT
cdr3_aa: CASSRPSGSSTGELFF
clone_size: -
d_call: TRBD2
j_call: TRBJ2-2
v_call: TRBV19

cdr3_nt: TGCGCCAGCAGCCAAGTCCAGCGGTCCTACAATGAGCAGTTCTTC
cdr3_aa: CASSQVQRSYNEQFF
clone_size: -
d_call: -
j_call: TRBJ2-1
v_call: TRBV4-1

cdr3_nt: TGTGCCAGCAGCTTAACAGGGGGACACACCGGGGAGCTGTTTTTT
cdr3_aa: CASSLTGGHTGELFF
clone_size: -
d_call: TRBD1
j_call: TRBJ2-2
v_call: TRBV11-2

cdr3_nt: TGTGCCAGCAGCCAGGACAGGGAGACGACAGCTTTCTTT
cdr3_aa: CASSQDRETTAFF
clone_size: -
d_call: TRBD1
j_call: TRBJ1-1
v_call: TRBV3-1/TRBV3-2

cdr3_nt: TGTGCCTGGAGTGACAGGGGGCGTCAGCCCCAGCATTTT
cdr3_aa: CAWSDRGRQPQHF
clone_size: -
d_call: TRBD1
j_call: TRBJ1-5
v_call: TRBV30

cdr3_nt: TGTGCCAGCAGTTTGGCCCTGAACACTGAAGCTTTCTTT
cdr3_aa: CASSLALNTEAFF
clone_size: -
d_call: -
j_call: TRBJ1-1
v_call: TRBV12-3/TRBV12-4

cdr3_nt: TGCGCCAGCAGCCAACGTACAGGGCACGAGCAGTACTTC
cdr3_aa: CASSQRTGHEQYF
clone_size: few
d_call: -
j_call: TRBJ2-7
v_call: TRBV4-3

cdr3_nt: TGTGCCAGCAGCTTGGGGACAGGGGGCGGCTTAGGGGAGCAGTACTTC
cdr3_aa: CASSLGTGGGLGEQYF
clone_size: -
d_call: TRBD1
j_call: TRBJ2-7
v_call: TRBV5-6

cdr3_nt: TGCGCCAGCAGCCAAGATCCAGCGGGGGCCGGGGAGCTGTTTTTT
cdr3_aa: CASSQDPAGAGELFF
clone_size: -
d_call: TRBD2
j_call: TRBJ2-2
v_call: TRBV4-3

cdr3_nt: TGTGCCAGCAGCCAGGGGAGCGAGCAGTACTTC
cdr3_aa: CASSQGSEQYF
clone_size: -
d_call: -
j_call: TRBJ2-7
v_call: TRBV5-4

cdr3_nt: TGTGCCAGTAGTATAACAGACAGGGAAGTTGCTGGCTACACCTTC
cdr3_aa: CASSITDREVAGYTF
clone_size: -
d_call: TRBD1
j_call: TRBJ1-2
v_call: TRBV19

cdr3_nt: TGTGCCAGCAGTTCCCTCAGTCCAGGCTATGGCTACACCTTC
cdr3_aa: CASSSLSPGYGYTF
clone_size: many
d_call: -
j_call: TRBJ1-2
v_call: TRBV6-2/TRBV6-3

cdr3_nt: TGTGCCAGCAGCCCTGGGACAGGGGCGCGGACTGAAGCTTTCTTT
cdr3_aa: CASSPGTGARTEAFF
clone_size: -
d_call: TRBD1
j_call: TRBJ1-1
v_call: TRBV7-3

cdr3_nt: TGTGCCACCAGTGATCCCCGACATTCTAACTATGGCTACACCTTC
cdr3_aa: CATSDPRHSNYGYTF
clone_size: -
d_call: -
j_call: TRBJ1-2
v_call: TRBV24-1